This TCR beta chain was sequenced during a study of T-cell memory formation after mild COVID-19. With 1 base removed from V and 5 bases from J, the gap between germline ends came to 3 bases. The CDR3 sequence is 11 residues long. Germline lookup yields CDR1 MGHRA and CDR2 YSYEKL. Ten or more counts support this clonotype. TCRdb reprocessed the 5' RACE reads with MiXCR, giving one entry per CDR3 protein. The table has roughly 13,000 distinct CDR3 sequences, around 20% seen once; the top ten hold 49%. This chain links TRBV4-1 with TRBJ2-7; D uncertain. This TCR derives from an adult woman who had mild COVID-19 (a few samples of this study predate the infection). Cell type and time point are not known. Sequenced: PBMCs or a T cell subset sorted from them (not recorded which). CDR3 loop: CASSQGDEQYF. In DNA, the CDR3 is TGCGCCAGCAGCCAAGGGGACGAGCAGTACTTC.